A single sample gave rise to the 28 T cell receptor beta chains below, sequenced in a study of shared clonotypes between healthy human individuals. CD45RO-negative, CCR7-positively selected cells formed the naive CD8 fraction, excluding terminally differentiated effector memory CD45RA+ cells. TCRdb keeps only in-frame clones here, not all; method: immunoSEQ multiplex PCR. The sample lists approximately 2,000,000 clones; about 93% were seen once. Sequencing used naive CD8+ T cells from PBMCs. These TCRs come from a man younger than 30 in good health. Some clones in this sample may be carry-over from other donors' samples.

In regard to this clone: Distinct nucleotide sequences in the sample also encode this CDR3. The J gene is TRBJ1-2, the V gene TRBV27, with D hard to call. V was clipped by 4 bases and J by 0 bases, with 6 bases between them. Germline V gene data show CDR1 as MNHEY and CDR2 as SMNVEV (reference sequence). This CDR3 spans 13 amino acids. CDR3 sequence reads: CASSYGSNYGYTF. CDR3 nucleotide sequence: TGTGCCAGCAGTTATGGTTCTAACTATGGCTACACCTTC.

This clone was counted between two and nine times. This same CDR3 is encoded by further DNA sequences in the sample. This chain joins TRBV27 and TRBJ1-1; TRBD1 agrees at 8 bases. The V segment lost 4 bases and the J segment 0 bases; nucleotides outside the gene matches: 4. Per germline, CDR1 MNHEY and CDR2 SMNVEV (reference sequence). The CDR3 is made up of 15 amino acids. The CDR3 spells CASSSDRVLNTEAFF. The CDR3 coding sequence is TGTGCCAGCAGTTCGGACAGGGTACTGAACACTGAAGCTTTCTTT.

The table lists this clone with a count of one. This chain links TRBV5-4 with TRBJ1-5; perhaps TRBD1 as D (5 bases). The CDR3 covers 12 residues. The V end was cut by 7 bases, the J end by 6 bases, with 11 bases between. CDR1 and CDR2 (germline): SGHNT, YYREEE (reference sequence). CDR3 bases: TGTGCCAGCCGACGGGGCTTTCAGCCCCAGCATTTT. Its translation is CASRRGFQPQHF.

The chain recombines TRBV5-4 with TRBJ2-3; TRBD1 aligns across 8 bases. J lost 1 base, V lost 2 bases, and 6 bases had no gene match. Germline CDR1 reads SGHNT; CDR2 reads YYREEE (reference sequence). This CDR3 spans 16 amino acids. For the CDR3, the DNA is TGTGCCAGCAGCTTTTTCGCGACAGGGGGCACAGATACGCAGTATTTT. Protein sequence: CASSFFATGGTDTQYF. Looking up the rest from reference TRBV5-4 and TRBJ2-3 gives the full variable domain: ETGVTQSPTHLIKTRGQQVTLRCSSQSGHNTVSWYQQALGQGPQFIFQYYREEENGRGNFPPRFSGLQFPNYSSELNVNALELDDSALYLCASSFFATGGTDTQYFGPGTRLTVL.

The chain links TRBV7-9 to TRBJ2-1; 12 bases agree with TRBD1. This CDR3 is built from 16 residues. From germline, CDR1 is SEHNR and CDR2 FQNEAQ (reference sequence). V was pared by 1 base and J by 8 bases, with 6 bases of the junction left unmatched. CDR3 nucleotide sequence: TGTGCCAGCAGCTTAGGGCCCGGGACAGGGGGCGATGAGCAGTTCTTC. Amino acid sequence: CASSLGPGTGGDEQFF.

This clone turned up a few times. The rearrangement uses TRBV27 and TRBJ1-1; D not resolved. This CDR3 contains 14 residues. Germline V gene sequence: CDR1 MNHEY, CDR2 SMNVEV (reference sequence). The V gene lost 4 bases and the J gene lost 10 bases, with 19 bases spanning the gap. The CDR3: CASSSLDLTEGAFF. The CDR3 DNA sequence: TGTGCCAGCAGTTCACTCGACCTCACGGAAGGAGCTTTCTTT.

The chain joins TRBV27 to TRBJ2-1; 7 positions match TRBD2. Germline values: CDR1 MNHEY, CDR2 SMNVEV (reference sequence). With 6 bases clipped from V and 10 bases from J, the junction kept 6 bases outside the gene matches. The CDR3 spans 12 residues. The CDR3 reads CASRSTGLEQFF. For the CDR3, the DNA is TGTGCCAGCAGATCGACGGGACTAGAGCAGTTCTTC.

About this clone itself: Additional DNA sequences in this sample encode the identical CDR3. The chain is built from TRBV27 and TRBJ2-1, with D perhaps matching TRBD1 (5 bases). The CDR3 totals 11 residues. Trimming pared 5 bases from V and 6 bases from J, leaving 5 bases between. CDR1 is MNHEY and CDR2 is SMNVEV in the germline V gene (reference sequence). The CDR3 loop is CASSRGNEQFF. The CDR3 bases are TGTGCCAGCAGTAGGGGCAATGAGCAGTTCTTC.

The genes are TRBV27 and TRBJ2-1; no clear D gene. CDR1 MNHEY and CDR2 SMNVEV come from the germline V gene (reference sequence). This CDR3 is built from 14 residues. Trimming removed 5 bases at V and 6 bases at J, with 14 bases between. The CDR3 loop reads CASSPLATPNEQFF. The CDR3 nucleotides are TGTGCCAGCAGTCCCCTGGCGACACCCAATGAGCAGTTCTTC.

The chain carries TRBV19 and TRBJ2-6; 10 bases line up with TRBD1. The germline gives CDR1 LNHDA, CDR2 SQIVND (reference sequence). With V trimmed by 5 bases and J by 1 base, 2 bases remained unmatched. The length of the CDR3 is 16 residues. CDR3 nucleotides: TGTGCCAGTAGTCGACAGGGGGCGTCTGGGGCCAACGTCCTGACTTTC. Translated: CASSRQGASGANVLTF.

The rearrangement links TRBV7-9 to TRBJ2-3, with TRBD1 matching 9 bases. Germline V gene lookup returns CDR1 SEHNR and CDR2 FQNEAQ (reference sequence). Trimming removed 2 bases from V and 4 bases from J; junction bases left unmatched: 7. The CDR3 is made up of 16 amino acids. The CDR3 protein is CASSLIRWDRADTQYF. The DNA of the CDR3 is TGTGCCAGCAGCTTAATACGATGGGACAGGGCAGATACGCAGTATTTT. Using reference TRBV7-9 and TRBJ2-3 for the parts outside the CDR3, the full variable domain is DTGVSQNPRHKITKRGQNVTFRCDPISEHNRLYWYRQTLGQGPEFLTYFQNEAQLEKSRLLSDRFSAERPKGSFSTLEIQRTEQGDSAMYLCASSLIRWDRADTQYFGPGTRLTVL.

The DNA of the CDR3 is TGCAGCGCCCTGCCGGGGCGCAATGAGCAGTTCTTC. Amino acids: CSALPGRNEQFF. V is TRBV29-1 and J is TRBJ2-1; D might be TRBD1 or TRBD2, each matching 5 bases. This CDR3 has 12 residues. Germline-derived CDR1 and CDR2 are SQVTM and ANQGSEA. Trimming removed 7 bases at V and 6 bases at J, with 13 bases between.

Here the CDR3 reads CAISEPPRLSSYEQYF. Here the CDR3 DNA reads TGTGCCATCAGTGAGCCCCCCAGGCTCAGCTCCTACGAGCAGTACTTC. The chain employs TRBV10-3 and TRBJ2-7; no reliable D call. Germline assignment: CDR1 ENHRY and CDR2 SYGVKD. The length of the CDR3 is 16 residues. Trimming took off 2 bases at V and 0 bases at J, with 14 bases between the two ends.

Points on this clone: Other DNA variants within this sample encode the same CDR3. This chain uses TRBV7-9 with TRBJ2-7; TRBD2 matches 8 bases. V was pared by 5 bases and J by 7 bases, with 4 bases of the junction left unmatched. The CDR3 covers 12 residues. Germline V gene lookup returns CDR1 SEHNR and CDR2 FQNEAQ (reference sequence). Here the CDR3 DNA reads TGTGCCAGCAGCCCGGGAGGGAGTGAGCAGTACTTC. This encodes CASSPGGSEQYF.

The rearrangement joins TRBV7-9 to TRBJ2-1, with D perhaps TRBD1 (6 bases). This CDR3 is 14 amino acids long. The germline V gene encodes CDR1 SEHNR and CDR2 FQNEAQ (reference sequence). The V end lost 4 bases, the J end lost 2 bases, and 9 bases lay between the germline ends. CDR3 coding DNA: TGTGCCAGCAGCTCCGGGACACCCTACAATGAGCAGTTCTTC. It codes for CASSSGTPYNEQFF.

The chain is built from TRBV4-1 and TRBJ2-1; possibly TRBD1 or TRBD2 for D (5 bases each). The germline V and J ends were trimmed by 4 bases and 6 bases, with 22 bases remaining between them. The V gene's germline CDR1 is MGHRA and CDR2 YSYEKL. CDR3 length: 17 amino acids. In DNA form, the CDR3 reads TGCGCCAGCAGCCCACATTTCGGGACGGAGCTGAGCAATGAGCAGTTCTTC. This translates into CASSPHFGTELSNEQFF.

The genes are TRBV7-2 and TRBJ2-3; 7 bases align to TRBD1. The CDR3 sequence is 17 residues long. Germline V gives CDR1 SGHTA, CDR2 FQGNSA. V lost 3 bases and J lost 2; bases outside the gene matches: 11. Here the CDR3 DNA reads TGTGCCAGCAGCTTGGGGACAGCCGGGACGCACACAGATACGCAGTATTTT. It translates to CASSLGTAGTHTDTQYF.

The chain links TRBV6-5 to TRBJ2-7, with TRBD2 matching 7 bases. The V gene's germline CDR1 is MNHEY and CDR2 SVGAGI. The trim removed 0 bases at V and 1 base at J, leaving 6 bases unmatched. The CDR3 totals 16 residues. The CDR3 coding sequence is TGTGCCAGCAGTTACTCATCCTGGGGAGGGTCCTACGAGCAGTACTTC. Translating it yields CASSYSSWGGSYEQYF.

The V and J genes are TRBV9 and TRBJ1-2; D is ambiguous. Germline loops: CDR1 SGDLS, CDR2 YYNGEE. This CDR3 has 12 residues. V dropped 5 bases and J dropped 10 bases, with 15 bases sitting between them. The CDR3 region has the DNA TGTGCCAGCAGTCCGAACCGCGAAGACTACACCTTC. As protein: CASSPNREDYTF. Full variable domain (missing parts from reference TRBV9 and TRBJ1-2): DSGVTQTPKHLITATGQRVTLRCSPRSGDLSVYWYQQSLDQGLQFLIQYYNGEERAKGNILERFSAQQFPDLHSELNLSSLELGDSALYFCASSPNREDYTFGSGTRLTVV.

The chain has TRBV5-6 and TRBJ1-4, with a weak D call TRBD1 (5 bases). Germline V lookup: CDR1 SGHDT, CDR2 YYEEEE. The V gene lost 4 bases and the J gene lost 7 bases, with 17 bases spanning the gap. The CDR3 has 15 residues. This CDR3 is CASSTGTVASEKLFF. In nucleotides, the CDR3 is TGTGCCAGCAGCACCGGGACGGTCGCCAGTGAAAAACTGTTTTTT. Using reference TRBV5-6 and TRBJ1-4 for the parts outside the CDR3, the full variable domain is DAGVTQSPTHLIKTRGQQVTLRCSPKSGHDTVSWYQQALGQGPQFIFQYYEEEERQRGNFPDRFSGHQFPNYSSELNVNALLLGDSALYLCASSTGTVASEKLFFGSGTQLSVL.

In the case of this clone: Additional DNA sequences in this sample encode the identical CDR3. J is TRBJ2-1 and V is TRBV28; D gene uncertain. CDR1 MDHEN and CDR2 SYDVKM come from the germline V gene. V dropped 5 bases and J dropped 5 bases, with 4 bases sitting between them. The CDR3 has 11 residues. CDR3 in DNA: TGTGCCAGCAGTCCCAACAATGAGCAGTTCTTC. Its translation: CASSPNNEQFF.

In the case of this clone: The same CDR3 is also encoded by other DNA sequences in this sample. The chain employs TRBV27 and TRBJ2-6; D assignment may be TRBD1 or TRBD2 (5 bases each). Trimming shortened V by 0 bases and J by 2 bases, and 5 bases separated the two germline ends. This CDR3 has 15 amino acids. CDR1 and CDR2 from the germline V gene are MNHEY and SMNVEV (reference sequence). The CDR3 reads CASSLSGAGANVLTF. The DNA for the CDR3 is TGTGCCAGCAGTTTATCGGGGGCTGGGGCCAACGTCCTGACTTTC.

The chain combines TRBV5-1 with TRBJ2-1; 9 positions agree with TRBD2. This CDR3 has 18 residues. The V gene end was trimmed by 2 bases and the J gene end by 0 bases; junction bases not matched to a gene: 9. Germline V gene sequence: CDR1 SGHRS, CDR2 YFSETQ. In nucleotides, the CDR3 is TGCGCCAGCAGCTTTCGGGCTAGCGGGACCAACTCCTACAATGAGCAGTTCTTC. This gives the protein CASSFRASGTNSYNEQFF.

V is TRBV19 and J is TRBJ1-5, with D perhaps TRBD1 (6 bases). Germline V gene sequence: CDR1 LNHDA, CDR2 SQIVND (reference sequence). The CDR3 length is 14 residues. Trimming left V 7 bases short and J 1 base short, with 11 bases between. The CDR3 DNA follows: TGTGCCAGTAAGTTCGACAGGAGCAATCAGCCCCAGCATTTT. Protein product: CASKFDRSNQPQHF.

This chain links TRBV4-1 with TRBJ1-2, with 9 bases lining up with TRBD1. The CDR3 sequence is 16 residues long. The junction had 5 bases not matched to a gene; V was cut back by 1 base and J by 2 bases. CDR1 MGHRA and CDR2 YSYEKL come from the germline V gene. CDR3 nucleotide sequence: TGCGCCAGCAGCCAAGGACAGGGGGGTCGGAACTATGGCTACACCTTC. Amino acids: CASSQGQGGRNYGYTF.

In the case of this clone: Other DNA sequences in this specimen translate into the identical CDR3. The rearrangement joins TRBV5-4 to TRBJ2-4; D is perhaps TRBD2 (6 bases). The CDR3 is 15 amino acids. V lost 4 bases and J 1 base, leaving 12 bases between the germline ends. Germline lookup yields CDR1 SGHNT and CDR2 YYREEE (reference sequence). The CDR3, as DNA: TGTGCCAGCAGCGGCGGGACGGTCGCCAAAAACATTCAGTACTTC. It yields the protein CASSGGTVAKNIQYF. Full variable domain (rest looked up from reference TRBV5-4 and TRBJ2-4): ETGVTQSPTHLIKTRGQQVTLRCSSQSGHNTVSWYQQALGQGPQFIFQYYREEENGRGNFPPRFSGLQFPNYSSELNVNALELDDSALYLCASSGGTVAKNIQYFGAGTRLSVL.

The rearrangement links TRBV30 to TRBJ1-1; a weak D match, TRBD1 (5 bases). The V gene lost 0 bases and the J gene lost 6 bases, with 11 bases spanning the gap. CDR3 length equals 13 residues. Germline V lookup: CDR1 GTSNPN, CDR2 SVGIG (reference sequence). CDR3 region: CAWSVQGESEAFF. DNA of the CDR3: TGTGCCTGGAGTGTGCAGGGTGAGTCTGAAGCTTTCTTT.

J is TRBJ1-1 and V is TRBV10-3, with a possible D match to TRBD1 (6 bases). V was trimmed by 10 bases and J by 7 bases, leaving 19 bases between them. The CDR3 is 13 residues long. The germline gives CDR1 ENHRY, CDR2 SYGVKD. CDR3 DNA: TGTGCCACCACCTCCCCCGGACAGCTTGAAGCTTTCTTT. This codes for CATTSPGQLEAFF.